This TCR beta chain is drawn from a study of cytomegalovirus exposure and HLA in healthy donors. PCR involved 60 Vbeta and 13 Jbeta primers. The method was immunoSEQ multiplex PCR; TCRdb's version includes in-frame clones alone and lacks a portion of them. Seen here are some 160,000 clones, about 80% observed once, and the top ten hold about 1.6%. The V gene end was trimmed by 5 bases and the J gene end by 7 bases; junction bases not matched to a gene: 6. The CDR3 covers 14 residues. The germline V gene encodes CDR1 SGHVS and CDR2 FQNEAQ. J is TRBJ1-5 and V is TRBV7-8; TRBD1 matches 9 bases. The clonotype originates from a man aged 40-49 years in good health and CMV-seronegative. The sequenced material came from PBMCs. The CDR3 nucleotides read TGTGCCAGCAGCCTTACAGGGGGCGGACAGCCCCAGCATTTT. This gives the protein CASSLTGGGQPQHF. Variable domain in full (rest from reference TRBV7-8 and TRBJ1-5): GAGVSQSPRYKVAKRGQDVALRCDPISGHVSLFWYQQALGQGPEFLTYFQNEAQLDKSGLPSDRFFAERPEGSVSTLKIQRTQQEDSAVYLCASSLTGGGQPQHFGDGTRLSIL.